Below, 23 T cell receptor beta chains from the same sample are listed, as sequenced in a study of T cell changes during pregnancy in multiple sclerosis (dated by TCRdb to between 2017 and 2020). Library generation was performed with the immunoSEQ multiplex PCR assay. TCRdb took over this immuneACCESS table, retaining in-frame rearrangements with V and J assigned. Such tables are incomplete; in checked studies, under half of the missing clones stem from an unresolved V gene, and the remainder is unexplained. This sample has some 85,000 clones in its table, and about 95% of those were observed once. The ten largest clonotypes hold roughly 1.2% of the sample. The sample was peripheral blood, taken in the second trimester of pregnancy. The receptor set was obtained from a female donor with multiple sclerosis, enrolled in a pregnancy study.

V is TRBV6-6 and J is TRBJ2-1, with 12 bases identical to TRBD2. V dropped 6 bases and J dropped 8; count of bases not matched to a gene: 11. Germline lookup yields CDR1 MNHNY and CDR2 SVGAGI (reference sequence). This CDR3 is built from 16 residues. The CDR3 is CASRPSTTSGSYEQFF. Here the CDR3 DNA reads TGTGCCAGCAGGCCCTCCACGACTAGCGGGAGCTATGAGCAGTTCTTC.

The chain is built from TRBV5-1 and TRBJ2-5; 7 nucleotides align to TRBD2. V lost 0 bases, J lost 3 bases, and 8 bases stayed unmatched. CDR3 length equals 16 residues. Per the germline V gene, CDR1 is SGHRS and CDR2 is YFSETQ. The CDR3 nucleotides are TGCGCCAGCAGCTTGGCCTCCGGGGCGGGAGAAGAGACCCAGTACTTC. Translation gives CASSLASGAGEETQYF.

Notes on this clone: At the DNA level, this CDR3 is encoded by other sequences in the same sample as well. As DNA, the CDR3 is TGTGCCATCAGTGGCGGAGGGGACACCGGGGAGCTGTTTTTT. It translates to CAISGGGDTGELFF. The chain employs TRBV10-3 and TRBJ2-2; D is perhaps TRBD2 (6 bases). The CDR3 is 14 amino acids. Germline loops: CDR1 ENHRY, CDR2 SYGVKD. V lost 4 bases to trimming and J lost 3 bases, with 9 bases between them.

CDR3 residues: CASSFLGSAGELFF. The CDR3 region has the DNA TGTGCCAGCAGTTTTCTAGGGAGTGCCGGGGAGCTGTTTTTT. V gene TRBV27 combines with J gene TRBJ2-2; possibly TRBD2 for D (5 bases). The length of the CDR3 is 14 residues. Germline CDR1 MNHEY, CDR2 SMNVEV (reference sequence). Between the trimmed V and J ends, which lost 3 bases and 6 bases, there was a span of 11 bases.

The chain is built from TRBV7-2 and TRBJ1-2, with a tentative D call TRBD1 (6 bases). Trimming cost V 5 bases and J 4 bases, with 17 bases left between them. Germline CDR1 reads SGHTA; CDR2 reads FQGNSA. The CDR3 totals 15 residues. The CDR3 protein is CASSLQGLQPYGYTF. CDR3 DNA sequence: TGTGCCAGCAGCCTACAGGGCCTACAACCCTATGGCTACACCTTC. Full variable domain (missing parts from reference TRBV7-2 and TRBJ1-2): GAGVSQSPSNKVTEKGKDVELRCDPISGHTALYWYRQSLGQGLEFLIYFQGNSAPDKSGLPSDRFSAERTGGSVSTLTIQRTQQEDSAVYLCASSLQGLQPYGYTFGSGTRLTVV.

The chain links TRBV7-2 to TRBJ1-2; 8 nucleotides align to TRBD1. Per the germline V gene, CDR1 is SGHTA and CDR2 is FQGNSA. The CDR3 runs 14 residues. V lost 5 bases to trimming and J lost 3 bases; unmatched junction nucleotides: 5. Written as DNA, the CDR3 is TGTGCCAGCAGCCAGACGACAGGGGACTATGGCTACACCTTC. Translated, it gives CASSQTTGDYGYTF.

The rearrangement uses TRBV11-3 and TRBJ2-7; D might be TRBD2 (5 bases). The CDR3 consists of 15 residues. V lost 8 bases and J lost 3, with 20 bases in between. Looked up from germline, CDR1 is SGHNT and CDR2 is YENEEA. The CDR3 loop reads CASGPPPGMVYEQYF. CDR3 sequence (DNA): TGTGCCAGCGGGCCCCCCCCGGGAATGGTCTACGAGCAGTACTTC. Complete variable domain (other parts from reference TRBV11-3 and TRBJ2-7): EAGVVQSPRYKIIEKKQPVAFWCNPISGHNTLYWYLQNLGQGPELLIRYENEEAVDDSQLPKDRFSAERLKGVDSTLKIQPAELGDSAVYLCASGPPPGMVYEQYFGPGTRLTVT.

This rearrangement joins TRBV25-1 to TRBJ2-5, with TRBD1 identical over 8 bases. The CDR3 extends over 11 amino acids. The germline V gene encodes CDR1 MGHDK and CDR2 SYGVNS. After removal of 7 bases from V and 7 bases from J, the junction contained 2 bases not matched to a gene. The chain's CDR3 is CASNDRGTQYF. The CDR3, as DNA: TGTGCCAGCAACGACAGGGGGACCCAGTACTTC.

The chain joins TRBV21-1 to TRBJ1-2. TRBV21-1 represents a pseudogene. The CDR3 extends over 16 amino acids. CDR3 amino acids: CASSKWLWQEDYGYTF. The CDR3 bases are TGTGCCAGCAGCAAATGGCTCTGGCAGGAGGACTATGGCTACACCTTC.

The CDR3 is CASRLHREGSYNEQFF. In DNA, the CDR3 is TGTGCCAGCAGACTCCACAGGGAGGGCTCCTACAATGAGCAGTTCTTC. The J gene is TRBJ2-1, the V gene TRBV28; maybe TRBD2 (7 bases). CDR3 length equals 16 residues. V lost 6 bases, J lost 0 bases, and 15 bases lay in between. CDR1 and CDR2 from the germline V gene are MDHEN and SYDVKM.

The chain combines TRBV7-9 with TRBJ2-1; 8 nucleotides align to TRBD2. Germline-derived CDR1 and CDR2 are SEHNR and FQNEAQ (reference sequence). V shed 1 base, J shed 7 bases, and the junction held 6 bases outside the gene matches. The CDR3 has 15 residues. The CDR3 is CASSLGSGRGNEQFF. DNA of the CDR3: TGTGCCAGCAGCTTAGGGAGCGGGAGAGGGAATGAGCAGTTCTTC.

The chain carries TRBV5-4 and TRBJ2-7; the D is unclear. In germline, CDR1 is SGHNT, CDR2 YYREEE (reference sequence). This CDR3 region has 11 residues. Trimming took 3 bases from V and 7 from J, leaving 8 bases between them. CDR3 residues: CASSSDKEQYF. DNA of the CDR3: TGTGCCAGCAGCTCCGACAAGGAGCAGTACTTC. Based on the CDR3 plus reference TRBV5-4 and TRBJ2-7, the full variable domain is ETGVTQSPTHLIKTRGQQVTLRCSSQSGHNTVSWYQQALGQGPQFIFQYYREEENGRGNFPPRFSGLQFPNYSSELNVNALELDDSALYLCASSSDKEQYFGPGTRLTVT.

This sequence joins TRBV6-1 and TRBJ2-6, with D possibly matching TRBD1 (6 bases). Looked up from germline, CDR1 is MNHNS and CDR2 is SASEGT. This CDR3 has 17 amino acids. V lost 3 bases and J lost 0, with 12 bases in between. The CDR3 spells CASSEVGHRSGANVLTF. The DNA of the CDR3 is TGTGCCAGCAGTGAGGTGGGACACCGCTCTGGGGCCAACGTCCTGACTTTC.

The rearrangement joins TRBV4-3 to TRBJ1-1; D perhaps matches TRBD1 (5 bases). Trimming removed 0 bases from V and 4 bases from J, with 15 bases in between. Germline CDR1 reads LGHNA; CDR2 reads YSLEER. This CDR3 spans 16 amino acids. CDR3 in DNA: TGCGCCAGCAGCCAAGATCTCGCAGGGTTGGGCACTGAAGCTTTCTTT. Its translation: CASSQDLAGLGTEAFF.

V usage is TRBV30 and J usage is TRBJ2-1; 13 positions agree with TRBD2. The CDR3 sequence is 18 residues long. With V trimmed by 4 bases and J by 1 base, 10 bases remained unmatched. Germline values: CDR1 GTSNPN, CDR2 SVGIG (reference sequence). CDR3 sequence reads: CAWKTSGRPRASYNEQFF. CDR3 bases: TGTGCCTGGAAGACTAGCGGGAGGCCAAGAGCTTCCTACAATGAGCAGTTCTTC.

The table lists this clone with a count of one. In the same sample, other DNA sequences code for this CDR3. The V and J genes are TRBV30 and TRBJ1-2, with 7 bases identical to TRBD1. In germline, CDR1 is GTSNPN, CDR2 SVGIG (reference sequence). Germline trimming cut 0 bases from V and 4 bases from J; bases unmatched to any gene: 2. The CDR3 extends over 13 amino acids. The CDR3 bases are TGTGCCTGGAGTGTAGCAGGGGGCTATGGCTACACCTTC. Encoded protein: CAWSVAGGYGYTF.

V gene TRBV18 combines with J gene TRBJ2-1; 11 bases line up with TRBD2. The CDR3 loop spans 17 amino acids. Germline V lookup: CDR1 KGHSH, CDR2 LQKENI. The trim removed 1 base at V and 3 bases at J, leaving 5 bases unmatched. Here the CDR3 DNA reads TGTGCCAGCTCACCACAGCTAGCGGGAGGCCACTACAATGAGCAGTTCTTC. This gives the protein CASSPQLAGGHYNEQFF. The full variable domain, in which reference TRBV18 and TRBJ2-1 provide the parts outside the CDR3, is NAGVMQNPRHLVRRRGQEARLRCSPMKGHSHVYWYRQLPEEGLKFMVYLQKENIIDESGMPKERFSAEFPKEGPSILRIQQVVRGDSAAYFCASSPQLAGGHYNEQFFGPGTRLTVL.

This chain links TRBV6-5 with TRBJ2-1; D is ambiguous. From germline, CDR1 is MNHEY and CDR2 SVGAGI. The CDR3 is 16 residues long. Trimming cost V 2 bases and J 0 bases, with 11 bases left between them. DNA of the CDR3: TGTGCCAGCAGTTACCGGCCGACTGCCTCCTACAATGAGCAGTTCTTC. This sequence encodes CASSYRPTASYNEQFF.

The genes are TRBV7-2 and TRBJ2-7, with D tentatively TRBD2 (6 bases). The length of the CDR3 is 14 residues. V was pared by 5 bases and J by 2 bases, with 13 bases between. Germline V CDR1 and CDR2: SGHTA, FQGNSA. The CDR3 protein is CASSPGGGTYEQYF. CDR3 in DNA: TGTGCCAGCAGCCCTGGAGGCGGGACCTACGAGCAGTACTTC.

The V gene is TRBV4-1, the J gene TRBJ1-5, with D possibly TRBD1 on 5 matching bases. Germline loops: CDR1 MGHRA, CDR2 YSYEKL. The CDR3 has 14 residues. With 2 bases removed from V and 4 bases from J, the gap between germline ends came to 9 bases. The CDR3 here is CASSQPGGNQPQHF. CDR3 sequence (DNA): TGCGCCAGCAGCCAACCTGGGGGGAATCAGCCCCAGCATTTT.

This chain links TRBV7-9 with TRBJ1-1, with D possibly being TRBD1 (6 bases). V dropped 1 base and J dropped 1 base, with 10 bases sitting between them. The length of the CDR3 is 15 residues. Germline values: CDR1 SEHNR, CDR2 FQNEAQ (reference sequence). CDR3 in amino acids: CASSLGLGGNTEAFF. CDR3 DNA: TGTGCCAGCAGCTTAGGGCTAGGGGGGAACACTGAAGCTTTCTTT. The full variable domain, in which reference TRBV7-9 and TRBJ1-1 provide the parts outside the CDR3, is DTGVSQNPRHKITKRGQNVTFRCDPISEHNRLYWYRQTLGQGPEFLTYFQNEAQLEKSRLLSDRFSAERPKGSFSTLEIQRTEQGDSAMYLCASSLGLGGNTEAFFGQGTRLTVV.

This rearrangement joins TRBV9 to TRBJ1-3; D is unclear. Trimming shortened V by 4 bases and J by 0 bases, and 14 bases separated the two germline ends. CDR1 SGDLS and CDR2 YYNGEE come from the germline V gene. CDR3 length equals 16 residues. CDR3 in amino acids: CASSPSGQSSGNTIYF. The CDR3 DNA is TGTGCCAGCAGCCCCAGCGGCCAGAGCTCTGGAAACACCATATATTTT. Based on the CDR3 plus reference TRBV9 and TRBJ1-3, the full variable domain is DSGVTQTPKHLITATGQRVTLRCSPRSGDLSVYWYQQSLDQGLQFLIQYYNGEERAKGNILERFSAQQFPDLHSELNLSSLELGDSALYFCASSPSGQSSGNTIYFGEGSWLTVV.

V and J are TRBV27 and TRBJ2-5, with 14 bases that match TRBD2. This CDR3 has 15 amino acids. Looked up from germline, CDR1 is MNHEY and CDR2 is SMNVEV (reference sequence). V was clipped by 6 bases and J by 5 bases; unmatched bases: 5. The CDR3: CASSPGLAGAETQYF. In nucleotides, the CDR3 is TGTGCCAGCAGCCCGGGACTAGCGGGAGCTGAGACCCAGTACTTC.